The entry below describes one TCR beta chain. Its antigen is unidentified. The junction shows a germline mismatch at one end, possibly a read error. Generated by immunoSEQ multiplex PCR, the TCRdb table keeps only in-frame clones and is missing some. The sample has around 400,000 clones, 70% to 90% seen once. The entry originates in a study of Ad26.COV2.S vaccination and SARS-CoV-2 variants. Looking at the study overall: In the COV1001 trial, the donor was in the Ad26.COV2.S arm. Each vaccinee took Ad26.COV2.S intramuscularly, once or twice 56 days apart.

From germline, CDR1 is MNHNY and CDR2 SVGAGI (reference sequence). The CDR3 is 12 residues long. General study findings and limits: In TCR breadth and depth analyses, total T cell responses may have been underestimated. Measurement of non-spike TCR breadth gave similar results in vaccine and placebo recipients.

Treatment: about 20 received Ad26.COV2.S at low or high dose, single or two shots; about 5 received placebo; per-sample allocation not given. Samples came from day 63 after the first vaccine or placebo injection. The J gene is TRBJ2-7, the V gene TRBV6-6; 10 bases line up with TRBD1. The source was peripheral blood, collected in a trial of Ad26.COV2.S vaccine versus placebo. The clonotype was recovered from a person between 18 and 65 years old who received the Ad26.COV2.S COVID-19 vaccine or a placebo. The CDR3 DNA follows: TGTGCCAGCAGTTCAGACACCGGGACAGGGGCCTTC. Its protein product is CASSSDTGTGAF.